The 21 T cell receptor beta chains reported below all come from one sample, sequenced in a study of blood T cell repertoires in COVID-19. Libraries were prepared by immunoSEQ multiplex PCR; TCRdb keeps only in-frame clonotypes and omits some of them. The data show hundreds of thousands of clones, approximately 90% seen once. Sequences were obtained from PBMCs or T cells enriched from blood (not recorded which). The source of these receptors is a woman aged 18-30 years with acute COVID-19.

CDR3 bases: TGCGCCAGCAGCCAAGATCAGGTTAATTCACCCCTCCACTTT. Amino acid sequence: CASSQDQVNSPLHF. The rearrangement links TRBV4-3 to TRBJ1-6; D is undetermined. The CDR3 is 14 residues long. V was cut by 0 bases and J by 6 bases, with 6 bases left in between. Germline V CDR1 and CDR2: LGHNA, YSLEER.

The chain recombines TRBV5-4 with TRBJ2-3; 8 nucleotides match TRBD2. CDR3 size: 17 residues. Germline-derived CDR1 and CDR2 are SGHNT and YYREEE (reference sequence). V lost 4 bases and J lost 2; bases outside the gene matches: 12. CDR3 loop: CASSRVGGGPVTDTQYF. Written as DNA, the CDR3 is TGTGCCAGCAGCCGGGTCGGGGGGGGCCCGGTCACAGATACGCAGTATTTT.

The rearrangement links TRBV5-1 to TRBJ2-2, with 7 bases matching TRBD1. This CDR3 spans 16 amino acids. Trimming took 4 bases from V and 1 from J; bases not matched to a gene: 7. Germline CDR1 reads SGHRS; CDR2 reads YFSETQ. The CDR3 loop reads CASSRQGQMNTGELFF. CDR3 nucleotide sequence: TGCGCCAGCAGCCGCCAGGGACAGATGAACACCGGGGAGCTGTTTTTT.

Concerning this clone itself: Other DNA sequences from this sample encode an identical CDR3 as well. The DNA of the CDR3 is TGCGCCAGCAGCCAGCAACAGGGGTACGAGCAGTACTTC. Its protein is CASSQQQGYEQYF. The chain links TRBV4-1 to TRBJ2-7; the match to TRBD1 covers 7 bases. The CDR3 is 13 residues long. V dropped 3 bases and J dropped 4; count of bases not matched to a gene: 3. Germline V gene lookup returns CDR1 MGHRA and CDR2 YSYEKL.

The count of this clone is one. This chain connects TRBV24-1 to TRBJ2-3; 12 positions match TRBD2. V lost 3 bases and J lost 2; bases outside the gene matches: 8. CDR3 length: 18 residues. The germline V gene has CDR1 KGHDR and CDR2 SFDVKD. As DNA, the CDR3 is TGTGCCACCAGTGATCTACAACTAGCGGGGGGAGTCACAGATACGCAGTATTTT. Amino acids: CATSDLQLAGGVTDTQYF.

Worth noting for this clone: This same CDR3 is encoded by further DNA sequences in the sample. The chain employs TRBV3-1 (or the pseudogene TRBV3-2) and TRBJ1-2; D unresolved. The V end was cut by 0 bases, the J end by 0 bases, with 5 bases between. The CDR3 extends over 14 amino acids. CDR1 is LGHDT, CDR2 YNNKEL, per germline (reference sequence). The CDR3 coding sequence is TGTGCCAGCAGCCAAGACACAGCTAACTATGGCTACACCTTC. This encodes CASSQDTANYGYTF.

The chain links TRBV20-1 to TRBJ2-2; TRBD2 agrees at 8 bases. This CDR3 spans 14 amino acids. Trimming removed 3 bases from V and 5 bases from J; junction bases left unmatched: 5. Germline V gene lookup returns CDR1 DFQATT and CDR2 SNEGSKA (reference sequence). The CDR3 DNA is TGCAGTGCTAGTTCCCCTAGCGGGACCGGGGAGCTGTTTTTT. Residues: CSASSPSGTGELFF.

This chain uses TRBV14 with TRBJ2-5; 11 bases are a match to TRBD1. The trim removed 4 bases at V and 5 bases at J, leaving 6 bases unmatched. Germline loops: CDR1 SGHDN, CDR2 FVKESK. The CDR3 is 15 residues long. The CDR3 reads CASSPWGQGVETQYF. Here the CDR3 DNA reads TGTGCCAGCAGCCCCTGGGGACAGGGGGTGGAGACCCAGTACTTC. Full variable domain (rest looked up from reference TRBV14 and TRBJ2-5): EAGVTQFPSHSVIEKGQTVTLRCDPISGHDNLYWYRRVMGKEIKFLLHFVKESKQDESGMPNNRFLAERTGGTYSTLKVQPAELEDSGVYFCASSPWGQGVETQYFGPGTRLLVL.

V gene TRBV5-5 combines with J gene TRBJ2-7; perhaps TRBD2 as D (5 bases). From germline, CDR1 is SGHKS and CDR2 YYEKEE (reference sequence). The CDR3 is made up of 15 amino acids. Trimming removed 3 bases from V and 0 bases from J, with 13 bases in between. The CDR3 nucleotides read TGTGCCAGCAGCTACGAGCGGCTGAGCTCCTACGAGCAGTACTTC. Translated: CASSYERLSSYEQYF.

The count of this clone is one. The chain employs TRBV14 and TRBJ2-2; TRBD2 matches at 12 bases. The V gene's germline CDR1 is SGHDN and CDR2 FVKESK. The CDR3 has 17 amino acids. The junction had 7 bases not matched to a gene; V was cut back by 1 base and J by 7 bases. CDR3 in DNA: TGTGCCAGCAGCCAAGGGGGACTAGCGGGTTCAGTCGGGGAGCTGTTTTTT. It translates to CASSQGGLAGSVGELFF.

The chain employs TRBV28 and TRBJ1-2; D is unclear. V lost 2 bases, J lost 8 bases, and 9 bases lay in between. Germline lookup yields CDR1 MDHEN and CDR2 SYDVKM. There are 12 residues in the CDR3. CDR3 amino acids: CASSLLSAGYTF. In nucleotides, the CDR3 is TGTGCCAGCAGTTTACTCTCCGCGGGCTACACCTTC.

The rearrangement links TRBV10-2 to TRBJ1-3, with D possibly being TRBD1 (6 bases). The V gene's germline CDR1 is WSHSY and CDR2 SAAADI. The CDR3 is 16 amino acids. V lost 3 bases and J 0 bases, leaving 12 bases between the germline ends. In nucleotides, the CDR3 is TGCGCCAGCAGTGAAATGGGGGCAGGCTCTGGAAACACCATATATTTT. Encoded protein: CASSEMGAGSGNTIYF.

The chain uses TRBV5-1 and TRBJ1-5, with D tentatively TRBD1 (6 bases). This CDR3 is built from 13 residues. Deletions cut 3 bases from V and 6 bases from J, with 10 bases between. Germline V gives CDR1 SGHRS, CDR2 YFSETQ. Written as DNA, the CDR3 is TGCGCCAGCAGCTCAGGGGCGGGTCAGCCCCAGCATTTT. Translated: CASSSGAGQPQHF.

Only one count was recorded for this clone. CDR3 DNA sequence: TGTGCCAGCAGCTTCACTCAGGGGGCTTTTCAGCCCCAGCATTTT. It encodes CASSFTQGAFQPQHF. The chain combines TRBV5-5 with TRBJ1-5, with 8 nucleotides matching TRBD1. V lost 2 bases and J lost 6; bases outside the gene matches: 7. Germline assignment: CDR1 SGHKS and CDR2 YYEKEE (reference sequence). CDR3 length equals 15 residues. The variable domain in full, with the rest retrieved from reference TRBV5-5 and TRBJ1-5, is DAGVTQSPTHLIKTRGQQVTLRCSPISGHKSVSWYQQVLGQGPQFIFQYYEKEERGRGNFPDRFSARQFPNYSSELNVNALLLGDSALYLCASSFTQGAFQPQHFGDGTRLSIL.

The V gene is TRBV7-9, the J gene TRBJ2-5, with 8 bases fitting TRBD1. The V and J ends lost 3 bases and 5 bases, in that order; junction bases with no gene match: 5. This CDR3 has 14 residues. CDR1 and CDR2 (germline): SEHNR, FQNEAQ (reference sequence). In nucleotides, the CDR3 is TGTGCCAGCAGCTTGCAGGGGGCTGGCGAGACCCAGTACTTC. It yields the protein CASSLQGAGETQYF.

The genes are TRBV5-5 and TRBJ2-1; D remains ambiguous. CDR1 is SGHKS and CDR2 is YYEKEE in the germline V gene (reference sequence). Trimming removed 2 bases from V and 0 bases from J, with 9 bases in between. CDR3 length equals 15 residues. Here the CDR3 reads CASSLAHLSYNEQFF. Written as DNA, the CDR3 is TGTGCCAGCAGCTTAGCTCACCTCTCCTACAATGAGCAGTTCTTC.

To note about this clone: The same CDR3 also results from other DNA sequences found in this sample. CDR3 sequence (DNA): TGTGCCATCAGCCGAGGTGAGGCCTACGAGCAGTACTTC. Its translation: CAISRGEAYEQYF. This chain uses TRBV10-3 with TRBJ2-7; D unresolved. Per the germline V gene, CDR1 is ENHRY and CDR2 is SYGVKD. CDR3 length: 13 residues. Deletions cut 6 bases from V and 2 bases from J, with 11 bases between.

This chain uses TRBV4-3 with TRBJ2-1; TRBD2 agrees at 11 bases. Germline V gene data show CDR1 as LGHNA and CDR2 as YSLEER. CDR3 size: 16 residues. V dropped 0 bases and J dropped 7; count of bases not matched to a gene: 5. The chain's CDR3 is CASSQDLAGGLNEQFF. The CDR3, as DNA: TGCGCCAGCAGCCAAGATCTAGCGGGGGGTTTGAATGAGCAGTTCTTC.

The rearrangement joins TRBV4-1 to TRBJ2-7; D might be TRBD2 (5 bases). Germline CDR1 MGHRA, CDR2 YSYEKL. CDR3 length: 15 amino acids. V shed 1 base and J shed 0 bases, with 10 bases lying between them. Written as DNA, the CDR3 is TGCGCCAGCAGCCAAGGGACTCTTAGCTCCTACGAGCAGTACTTC. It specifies CASSQGTLSSYEQYF.

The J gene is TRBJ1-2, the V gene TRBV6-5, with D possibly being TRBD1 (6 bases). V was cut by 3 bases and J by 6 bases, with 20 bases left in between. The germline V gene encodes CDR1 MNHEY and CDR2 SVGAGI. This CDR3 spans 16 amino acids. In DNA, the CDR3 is TGTGCCAGCAGTTATAATCTGGGCAGGGGAAGTAATGGCTACACCTTC. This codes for CASSYNLGRGSNGYTF.

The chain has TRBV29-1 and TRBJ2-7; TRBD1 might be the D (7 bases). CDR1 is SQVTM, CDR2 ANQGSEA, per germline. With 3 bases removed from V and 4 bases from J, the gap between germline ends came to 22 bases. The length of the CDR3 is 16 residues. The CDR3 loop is CSVEDPVGGGAYEQYF. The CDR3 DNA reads TGCAGCGTTGAGGACCCCGTTGGAGGGGGCGCATACGAGCAGTACTTC.